Sequencing of this T cell receptor beta chain was carried out in a study of PD-L1 blockade in urothelial cancer. Turning to the study itself: In the patient group, about 90% of the roughly 30 were males with bladder-origin urothelial cancer.

TCRdb's table, derived via immunoSEQ multiplex PCR, lists solely in-frame clones and lacks some. Seen here are nearly 50,000 clones, about 82% observed once, and the top ten hold 8.8%. Trimming took 5 bases from V and 0 from J, leaving 16 bases between them. CDR3 length equals 17 residues. Germline-derived CDR1 and CDR2 are SEHNR and FQNEAQ (reference sequence). The table lists this clone with a few counts. Time point described: peripheral blood 6 weeks after treatment start. The receptor was derived from a man aged 70 or older with urothelial cancer. This material consisted of PBMCs, taken around atezolizumab (anti-PD-L1) treatment. This sequence joins TRBV7-9 and TRBJ2-2; weak D call: TRBD1 (6 bases). The CDR3 loop reads CASSPSRTAPNTGELFF. The CDR3 DNA reads as TGTGCCAGCAGCCCCTCCCGGACAGCGCCGAACACCGGGGAGCTGTTTTTT.